This TCR beta chain stems from a study of radiation and T cells in renal cell carcinoma. V gave up 6 bases and J gave up 3 bases; unmatched junction bases: 12. This CDR3 comprises 19 residues. Germline-derived CDR1 and CDR2 are LNHDA and SQIVND (reference sequence). TCRdb's copy holds only in-frame clones and misses some; the assay was immunoSEQ multiplex PCR. The sample records around 94,000 clones, approximately 86% being singletons. Time point reported: baseline pretreatment blood. Documented treatment: 15 Gy SBRT to primary tumor, nephrectomy 4 weeks later. The sequence was collected from a middle-aged man with renal cell carcinoma. The chain employs TRBV19 and TRBJ2-3, with 16 bases matching TRBD2. Specimen: blood, collected from a patient whose treatment included radiotherapy and nephrectomy. The DNA of the CDR3 is TGTGCCAGTAGAAACAGGGGACTAGCGGGGGGGCGGTCGACAGATACGCAGTATTTT. This codes for CASRNRGLAGGRSTDTQYF. The variable domain in full, with the rest retrieved from reference TRBV19 and TRBJ2-3, is DGGITQSPKYLFRKEGQNVTLSCEQNLNHDAMYWYRQDPGQGLRLIYYSQIVNDFQKGDIAEGYSVSREKKESFPLTVTSAQKNPTAFYLCASRNRGLAGGRSTDTQYFGPGTRLTVL.